One sample yielded the 9 T cell receptor beta chains listed below, sequenced in a study of vaccination and CD4 T cells after COVID-19. The treatment: approximately 10-day PBMC culture with coronavirus spike peptide pools or control peptides (ViraFEST assay). The collection of CD4+ T cells from the unexposed donor took place before the COVID-19 pandemic (2011-2018). Cultured CD4+ T cells had their DNA profiled by the Oncomine TCR Beta short-read assay. TCRdb re-called the PCR reads with MiXCR, one entry per CDR3 protein. Among about 4,600 distinct CDR3 sequences, roughly 60% were seen once, and the ten largest hold about 40%. The antigens for these receptors are not known. Sample: CD4+ T cells from blood, cultured in vitro. Source of these receptors: a human donor in good health.

The chain links TRBV12-3 or TRBV12-4 to TRBJ2-5, with 7 bases aligning to TRBD2. V dropped 5 bases and J dropped 7; count of bases not matched to a gene: 4. This CDR3 is 12 amino acids long. CDR3 sequence (DNA): TGTGCCAGCAGTGCGGGAGCGGGGACCCAGTACTTC. This encodes CASSAGAGTQYF.

J is TRBJ2-7 and V is TRBV14, with a weak D call TRBD1 (5 bases). V gave up 0 bases and J gave up 6 bases, with 15 bases separating them. There are 15 residues in the CDR3. From germline, CDR1 is SGHDN and CDR2 FVKESK. This chain's CDR3 is CASSQDPAGISEQYF. DNA for the CDR3: TGTGCCAGCAGCCAAGATCCCGCAGGGATTAGCGAGCAGTACTTC.

The rearrangement joins TRBV7-8 to TRBJ2-7; 8 bases align to TRBD1. The junction had 13 bases not matched to a gene; V was cut back by 3 bases and J by 6 bases. This CDR3 comprises 16 residues. CDR1 SGHVS and CDR2 FQNEAQ come from the germline V gene. In DNA form, the CDR3 reads TGTGCCAGCAGCTTTGAGCCGGGACAGGAATTCCGCGAGCAGTACTTC. This gives the protein CASSFEPGQEFREQYF.

The sample holds a few counts of this clonotype. The chain recombines TRBV27 with TRBJ1-2; perhaps TRBD1 as D (6 bases). The V gene's germline CDR1 is MNHEY and CDR2 SMNVEV (reference sequence). The V gene lost 5 bases and the J gene lost 4 bases, with 11 bases spanning the gap. There are 13 residues in the CDR3. CDR3: CASSGTKRYGYTF. CDR3 DNA sequence: TGTGCCAGCAGTGGGACAAAACGCTATGGCTACACCTTC.

The DNA for the CDR3 is TGTGCCTGGAGTGGGGGGGCAGACGGCTACACCTTC. Its protein is CAWSGGADGYTF. The V and J genes are TRBV30 and TRBJ1-2; perhaps TRBD1 as D (6 bases). The germline V gene has CDR1 GTSNPN and CDR2 SVGIG (reference sequence). V lost 1 base and J lost 8, with 11 bases in between. The CDR3 has 12 residues.

This clonotype was observed a few times. This chain links TRBV7-6 with TRBJ2-3, with 8 nucleotides matching TRBD2. The CDR3 totals 19 residues. The J segment lost 0 bases and the V segment lost 5 bases, leaving 16 bases of the junction unmatched. CDR1 SGHVS and CDR2 FNYEAQ come from the germline V gene. The DNA of the CDR3 is TGTGCCAGCAGCCCAGTGAGGAGGGTAGCGGGAATTAGCACAGATACGCAGTATTTT. Its translation is CASSPVRRVAGISTDTQYF.

This clonotype was seen a few times. CDR3 sequence reads: CASSYSIVDTQYF. CDR3 DNA: TGTGCCAGCAGTTACTCGATTGTGGATACGCAGTATTTT. The rearrangement joins TRBV6-2 or TRBV6-3 to TRBJ2-3; D is unclear. Trimming left V 0 bases short and J 6 bases short, with 7 bases between. This CDR3 has 13 residues. Germline V gives CDR1 MNHEY, CDR2 SVGEGT.

The chain is built from TRBV28 and TRBJ2-2, with no clear D. This CDR3 is built from 13 residues. The V and J ends lost 6 bases and 2 bases respectively, with 7 bases between them. The germline gives CDR1 MDHEN, CDR2 SYDVKM. The CDR3 reads CASSLTNTGELFF. DNA for the CDR3: TGTGCCAGCAGCCTTACAAACACCGGGGAGCTGTTTTTT.

The chain uses TRBV6-2 or TRBV6-3 and TRBJ2-1; 8 bases match TRBD2. This CDR3 spans 15 amino acids. In germline, CDR1 is MNHEY, CDR2 SVGEGT. V lost 7 bases, J lost 0 bases, and 5 bases stayed unmatched. CDR3 sequence: CASILSGSSYNEQFF. The CDR3 DNA reads TGTGCCAGCATCCTCAGCGGGAGCTCCTACAATGAGCAGTTCTTC.